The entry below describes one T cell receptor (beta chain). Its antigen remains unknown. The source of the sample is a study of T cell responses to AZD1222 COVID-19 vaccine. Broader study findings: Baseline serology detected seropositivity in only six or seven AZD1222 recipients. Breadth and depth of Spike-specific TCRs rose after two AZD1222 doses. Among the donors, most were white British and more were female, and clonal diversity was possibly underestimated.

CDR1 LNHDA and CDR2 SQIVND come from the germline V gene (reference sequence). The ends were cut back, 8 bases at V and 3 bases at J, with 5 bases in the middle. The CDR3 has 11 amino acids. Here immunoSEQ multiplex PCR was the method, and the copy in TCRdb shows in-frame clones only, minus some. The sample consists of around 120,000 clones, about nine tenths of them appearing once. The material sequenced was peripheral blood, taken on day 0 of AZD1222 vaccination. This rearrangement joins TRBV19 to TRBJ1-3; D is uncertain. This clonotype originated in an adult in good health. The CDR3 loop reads CASYGGNTIYF. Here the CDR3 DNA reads TGTGCCAGTTACGGTGGAAACACCATATATTTT.